These T cell receptor beta chains were read from a single sample in a study of spatial heterogeneity in lung cancer. Each CDR3 protein gets one entry after TCRdb re-called the 5' RACE reads with MiXCR. The table lists roughly 7,200 distinct CDR3 sequences, 15% to 20% of them singletons. This sample comprised lung tumor tissue, obtained at surgery. The receptors shown here come from a female donor with early-stage non-small cell lung cancer. Both conserved end residues are part of each CDR3. Fields, in order: J gene, D gene, V gene, clone size, CDR3 protein, CDR3 DNA. The D gene is left open where the match is weak. Rows may omit the clone size; those that give it use once, few, many or a size class.

TRBJ2-5 | TRBD1 | TRBV6-5 | few | CASSYSPDRGLQETQYF | TGTGCCAGCAGTTACTCCCCAGACAGGGGGCTGCAAGAGACCCAGTACTTC
TRBJ1-4 | - | TRBV28 | - | CASTMTDSRWGKLFF | TGTGCCAGCACGATGACAGACTCTAGGTGGGGAAAACTGTTTTTT
TRBJ2-5 | TRBD2 | TRBV5-1 | - | CASSAGTTQETQYF | TGCGCCAGCAGCGCGGGGACTACCCAAGAGACCCAGTACTTC
TRBJ2-3 | TRBD2 | TRBV28 | medium-sized | CASSSASGGDTQYF | TGTGCCAGCAGTTCCGCTAGCGGGGGAGATACGCAGTATTTT
TRBJ2-7 | - | TRBV28 | few | CASSLYGTGLAYEQYF | TGTGCCAGCAGTTTATACGGAACAGGGCTTGCCTACGAGCAGTACTTC
TRBJ2-5 | TRBD2 | TRBV11-2 | few | CASSLHSSGVQETQYF | TGTGCCAGCAGCTTACATTCTAGCGGGGTCCAAGAGACCCAGTACTTC
TRBJ2-1 | - | TRBV5-1 | - | CASSATMGIHNEQFF | TGCGCCAGCAGCGCCACTATGGGGATCCACAATGAGCAGTTCTTC
TRBJ2-1 | TRBD2 | TRBV7-9 | - | CASSPRGGGSREQFF | TGTGCCAGCAGCCCCAGGGGCGGGGGGTCCCGGGAGCAGTTCTTC
TRBJ1-1 | - | TRBV28 | large | CASSLPRIEAFF | TGTGCCAGCAGTTTACCCCGCATTGAAGCTTTCTTT
TRBJ1-5 | - | TRBV6-6 | - | CASSTHQGLGNQPQHF | TGTGCCAGCAGTACTCACCAGGGTCTCGGCAATCAGCCCCAGCATTTT
TRBJ2-3 | - | TRBV5-1 | - | CASRIGGSTDTQYF | TGCGCCAGCCGTATAGGGGGTAGCACAGATACGCAGTATTTT
TRBJ1-6 | - | TRBV7-9 | few | CASSLDINSPLHF | TGTGCCAGCAGCCTTGACATTAATTCACCCCTCCACTTT
TRBJ2-1 | TRBD2 | TRBV12-3/TRBV12-4 | - | CASSPAAFLAGGRSEQFF | TGTGCCAGCAGTCCAGCCGCCTTTCTAGCGGGGGGGCGGAGTGAGCAGTTCTTC
TRBJ2-7 | TRBD2 | TRBV4-3 | few | CASSQVWLAGEQYF | TGCGCCAGCAGCCAAGTCTGGCTAGCGGGCGAGCAGTACTTC
TRBJ1-6 | TRBD1 | TRBV6-5 | medium-sized | CASSGQGANSPLHF | TGTGCCAGCAGCGGACAGGGGGCAAATTCACCCCTCCACTTT